This TCR beta chain was captured in a study of blood T cell repertoires in COVID-19. Germline CDR1 is MNHNS and CDR2 is SASEGT. The V segment lost 0 bases and the J segment 0 bases; nucleotides outside the gene matches: 6. The CDR3 covers 20 residues. In the original workflow: How many nucleated cells were present was estimated from reference gene primer amplification. This table comes from immunoSEQ multiplex PCR, and its TCRdb copy is limited to in-frame clones, with some not included. The V and J calls and clone size come from that table; D and trimming were worked out from the DNA. The sample carries a few hundred thousand clones, around 86% recorded once.

This chain uses TRBV6-1 with TRBJ2-2, with 14 bases aligning to TRBD2. This receptor was obtained from a woman between 50 and 59 years old who had recovered from COVID-19. Sequences were obtained from PBMCs or T cells enriched from blood (not recorded which). Here the CDR3 DNA reads TGTGCCAGCAGTGAAGCTGGGACTAGCGGGGGAATCGCGAACACCGGGGAGCTGTTTTTT. It encodes CASSEAGTSGGIANTGELFF.